The 3 T cell receptor beta chains below come from one sample, sequenced in a study of T cell repertoires in cytomegalovirus infection (dated by TCRdb to between 2017 and 2020). Sequencing relied on an Illumina HiSeq 1500. TCRdb reworked the public reads: Q25 trimming with fastp, MiXCR clone assembly, productive beta chains retained. Each CDR3 protein gets just one entry, which takes the most common genes and DNA from the rows behind it. In all, the sample holds around 450,000 distinct CDR3 sequences, and about 33% of those were seen once. The ten most abundant clones make up about an eighth of the sample. Material: PBMCs. Receptor source: a human donor in good health (CMV status not recorded). Some clones in this sample may be carry-over from other donors' samples.

This clonotype occurred a few times. The rearrangement joins TRBV27 to TRBJ1-2, with TRBD1 matching over 8 bases. The CDR3 length is 15 residues. Trimming cost V 5 bases and J 5 bases; bases outside gene matches: 10. Germline V gene data show CDR1 as MNHEY and CDR2 as SMNVEV (reference sequence). CDR3 in DNA: TGTGCCAGCAGTACCTCAGGGGGCACGGGTTATGGCTACACCTTC. Translating it yields CASSTSGGTGYGYTF.

The rearrangement links TRBV11-2 to TRBJ2-7, with D perhaps matching TRBD1 (5 bases). The V gene's germline CDR1 is SGHAT and CDR2 FQNNGV. The CDR3 loop spans 15 amino acids. Trimming cost V 1 base and J 5 bases, with 15 bases left between them. The CDR3 loop reads CASSLGAAGLHEQYF. CDR3 sequence (DNA): TGTGCCAGCAGCTTAGGGGCTGCAGGGTTGCACGAGCAGTACTTC.

Ten or more counts support this clonotype. The J gene is TRBJ1-5, the V gene TRBV7-2; D unclear. The germline gives CDR1 SGHTA, CDR2 FQGNSA. The CDR3 has 13 residues. V lost 4 bases to trimming and J lost 7 bases, with 11 bases between them. As DNA, the CDR3 is TGTGCCAGCAGCTCCCAGGTCGGACAGCCCCAGCATTTT. Translating it yields CASSSQVGQPQHF.